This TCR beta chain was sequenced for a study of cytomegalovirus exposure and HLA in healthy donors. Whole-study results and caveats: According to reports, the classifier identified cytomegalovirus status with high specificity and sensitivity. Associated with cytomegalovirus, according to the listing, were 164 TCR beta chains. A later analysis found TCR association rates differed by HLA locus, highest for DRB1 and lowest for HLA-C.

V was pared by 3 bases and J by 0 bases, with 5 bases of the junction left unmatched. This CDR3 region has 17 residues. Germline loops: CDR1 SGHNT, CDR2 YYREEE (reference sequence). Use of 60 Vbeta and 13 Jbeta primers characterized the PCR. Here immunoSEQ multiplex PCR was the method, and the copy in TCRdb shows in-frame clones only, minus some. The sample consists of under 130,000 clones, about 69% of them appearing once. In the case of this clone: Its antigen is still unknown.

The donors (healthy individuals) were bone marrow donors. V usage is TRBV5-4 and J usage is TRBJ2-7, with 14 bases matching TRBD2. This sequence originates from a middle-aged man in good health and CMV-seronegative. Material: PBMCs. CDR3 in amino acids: CASSSGLAGEVSYEQYF. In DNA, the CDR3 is TGTGCCAGCAGCTCGGGACTAGCGGGAGAGGTCTCCTACGAGCAGTACTTC.